Many counts were recorded for the clone carrying this TCR beta chain. The CDR3 spans 13 residues. V lost 4 bases and J 2 bases, leaving 11 bases between the germline ends. Germline CDR1 DFQATT, CDR2 SNEGSKA (reference sequence). TCRdb re-called the RT-PCR reads through MiXCR, storing one row per CDR3 protein. Of approximately 20,000 distinct CDR3 sequences listed, approximately 5% are singletons. This sample was included in a study of patients and donors after allogeneic stem cell transplantation. Sequenced sample: blood, either unsorted or a sorted T cell fraction (not recorded which). This clonotype was sampled from a human donor who was either an allogeneic HSCT recipient or a stem cell or donor lymphocyte infusion donor (not recorded which). It is not recorded whose cells these are; they may come from a transplant donor. J is TRBJ2-5 and V is TRBV20-1; the D is unclear. CDR3 in amino acids: CSATPWNQETQYF. The CDR3 DNA reads TGCAGTGCTACCCCTTGGAATCAAGAGACCCAGTACTTC.